The clone carrying this T cell receptor beta chain was picked up many times. Antigen: not known. CDR3 length equals 14 residues. The V end lost 2 bases, the J end lost 8 bases, and 18 bases lay between the germline ends. In germline, CDR1 is DFQATT, CDR2 SNEGSKA (reference sequence). The data originate from a study of T cells in Graves' hyperthyroidism and ophthalmopathy. Study conclusions and caveats: Among thyroid clonotypes expanded above 0.001, most also appeared in blood.

Each person with ophthalmopathy scored at least 3 on the Clinical Activity Score, reached NOSPECS grade 4 or higher, and had been ill under 3 months. Diagnostic assessment was based on clinical symptoms, serum thyroxine and TRAb, thyroid ultrasound and orbital computed tomography. Amplification yielded TCR beta CDR3 regions, with RNA transcripts as the source. With the HTBI primer set, the TCR CDR3 went through a first round of RT-PCR. One entry per CDR3 protein, called by TCRdb with MiXCR from the multiplex PCR reads. In the table there are about 600,000 distinct CDR3 sequences, about a sixth of which are singletons.

This TCR came from a woman aged 40 to 50 with Graves' ophthalmopathy. The J gene is TRBJ1-2, the V gene TRBV20-1, with a possible D match to TRBD1 (6 bases). The sequencing input was blood. CDR3 nucleotides: TGCAGTGCTAGAAACAGGGTTTCGGGCTCCGGCTACACCTTC. Protein: CSARNRVSGSGYTF.